This T cell receptor (beta chain) was recovered during a study of cytomegalovirus exposure and HLA in healthy donors (dated by TCRdb to 2016 to 2017). Background on the whole study: An earlier analysis of some 600 of the donors reported 276 Gb of sequence data and some 110 million unique TCR beta sequences obtained from 150 million to 200 million T cells. HLA typing covered class I and class II loci at four-digit resolution. Using immunosequencing, the study profiled T cell repertoires from some 670 subjects and related those repertoires to cytomegalovirus serostatus. Approximately 300 gigabases of sequencing data and 75 million to 85 million unique TCR sequences made up an early release that covered 640 HLA-typed donors. All discovery cohort repertoires had been generated on a single sequencing platform. Donor age, sex, ethnicity and CMV serostatus were compiled alongside the repertoire data. To predict cytomegalovirus infection status, the study combined high-throughput TCR immunosequencing, statistical association of individual TCRs with disease status, and machine learning. A later genetic analysis took genome-wide SNP genotypes for about three fifths of the 666 donors and used that subset as a discovery cohort. In the later analysis, no new phenotypic data were used to find candidate immune exposures; instead, reliance was placed on TCR beta sequences and their occurrence across donors. The aim of the study was to test whether cataloging public T cell receptors could identify signatures of past pathogen exposure. A later analysis re-analyzed previously published TCR beta repertoires from approximately 700 donors and added high-resolution HLA genotyping to study TCR occurrence patterns. An earlier analysis of more than 450 of the donors used high-throughput TCR beta sequencing to judge whether each TCR beta V gene segment behaved as functional or pseudogenic. Besides the first cohort of approximately 670 subjects, a separate validation cohort made up of 120 different subjects was used. Typing coverage varied by locus: 629-630 donors for A, B, C, DRB1 and DQB1; approximately 520 for DQA1; 600 to 610 for DPA1; about 450 for DPB1. Among some 410 genotyped donors of the cohort, an average of about 240,000 unique TCR beta nucleotide sequences were sequenced per donor, about a sixth of them non-productive. Because of strong linkage in the cohort, 5 or 6 DR-DQ haplotypes were treated as single units for association and clustering. Among the 398 genotyped donors, about 83% belonged to the genetic ancestry cluster associated with self-reported Caucasian donors.

Receptors were amplified or captured by the immunoSEQ multiplex PCR assay. The multiplex PCR relied on a mix of 60 forward primers for TCR Vbeta segments and 13 reverse primers for TCR Jbeta segments. A multiplex PCR assay on genomic DNA amplified the CDR3 region of rearranged TCR beta genes. The amplified TCR beta libraries were sequenced on the Illumina HiSeq System as 87-base-pair reads. Per the authors' processing: In a later analysis, 77 million or so unique TCR beta chains were counted across the roughly 670 repertoires, and around 10 million of these chains were shared by at least two donors. A nearest-neighbor algorithm error-corrected the raw reads and collapsed the reads into unique sequences, merging closely related sequences to remove PCR and sequencing errors. V, D and J gene segments were assigned by aligning CDR3 sequences to IMGT reference sequences. For a sequence to be retained, a match of at least six nucleotides was required to both a V gene segment and a J gene segment. A rearrangement counted as productive if the CDR3 had no stop codons and remained in frame with V and J, and every other rearrangement counted as non-productive. CDR3 was defined by IMGT convention, running from the second conserved V-encoded cysteine to the conserved J-encoded phenylalanine. The earlier analysis of approximately 500 of the donors excluded sequences that lacked an unambiguous match to a single V gene segment. In an earlier analysis of 587 of the donors, V segments were called functional above 56.7% productive rearrangements and were called segregating when the between-donor standard deviation exceeded 5%. A statistical classification framework was built to diagnose cytomegalovirus status from the catalog of TCR beta chain sequences. V and J gene assignment, in a later analysis, came from comparing TCR nucleotide sequences with IMGT/GENE-DB human TR gene sequences. In a later analysis, CDR3 sequences and most-parsimonious VDJ recombination scenarios were assigned using the TCRdist pipeline. A later analysis defined each TCR beta chain by its CDR3 amino acid sequence plus V-gene family, and excluded reads lacking a unique V-gene family. As a way to deal with suspected cross-contamination and a sequencing artifact, a later analysis dropped roughly 620 nucleotide sequences that were highly shared and had low generation probability. A later analysis calculated a clonal expansion index for each public chain from normalized within-repertoire ranks of inferred template counts. In a later analysis, generation probabilities were computed using a VDJ recombination model fitted to out-of-frame rearrangements, and the results were checked against IGoR. In a later analysis, TCR-TCR, TCR-HLA and TCR-CMV co-occurrence was scored with hypergeometric tests, and a repertoire-size bias correction was applied to TCR pairs. A later analysis estimated false discovery rates by permuting HLA or CMV assignments 20 times. In a later analysis, co-occurring TCRs were grouped using DBSCAN, and TCRdist sequence similarity was added for clustering within HLA-allele-positive subsets. For co-occurrence clustering, repertoires with fewer than 30,000 or more than 120,000 public chains were excluded, along with 4 to 6 repertoires with anomalous nucleotide sharing. The immuneACCESS repertoire file appears here via TCRdb, limited to in-frame rearrangements. These files lack a portion of the clones; in checked studies, under half of the deficit traces to unresolved V genes, and the cause of the others is not known. That table gives V, J and clone size, and the DNA gave D and trimming. A total of around 150,000 clones appear in this sample, nearly 80% of them only once. In total, the top ten clones hold 2.2% of the sample.

Study-level results and caveats: Three of the identified cytomegalovirus-associated TCR beta chains were confirmed in vitro to be specific for cytomegalovirus antigens. Because some donors lacked HLA typing at each locus, the association tests relied only on the typed subset. Compared with the roughly 710-donor mean, donors in an Asian-associated ancestry cluster had fewer N-insertions in productive TCRs, according to a later genetic analysis. A later analysis found that most CMV-associated TCR beta chains appeared HLA-restricted, with HLA associations seemingly driven largely by CMV exposure. A further reported finding was that TCR beta sequences accurately predicted the HLA-A and HLA-B alleles for most subjects in the first cohort. In an earlier analysis of roughly 560 of the donors, most TCR beta V segments were observed in productive rearrangements about 90% or about 30% of the time, broadly matching IMGT annotations. Strong co-occurrence of HLA alleles, especially DR and DQ, made assigning TCR associations to individual alleles difficult. Only TCR beta chains were sequenced in this cohort, and the absence of alpha or paired-chain data limited detectable features. The authors suggested that the approach could potentially be extended to other disease states and immunological phenotypes. In a later analysis, several top co-occurrence clusters were reported to appear linked to parvovirus B19, influenza, CMV and Epstein-Barr virus. The earlier analysis of 587 of the donors excluded around 17 rarely observed V segments, including chromosome 9 orphons, because counts were too low. While some public TCRs were present in many individuals, most TCR sequences turned up only very rarely across donors. A cluster of highly shared sequence variants was judged likely to be a technical artifact of the sequencing pipeline. An association between a missense DCLRE1C variant and V-gene and J-gene trimming of TCR beta chains was found in a later genetic analysis and replicated in an independent cohort. A later analysis associated about 17,000 TCR beta sequences with specific HLA alleles at a false discovery rate of 0.05. Roughly uniform sequencing depth across donors was assumed in presence/absence analyses, although this assumption may not hold. In a later analysis, HLA-associated TCR beta chains were found to be more clonally expanded and to have lower generation probabilities than equally common non-associated chains. Some IMGT-functional V segments, including TRBV6-2 and TRBV6-3, could not be told apart with the 87-base-pair reads, so those segments were excluded. A total of 150 or so TCR beta chains were listed by the study as associated with cytomegalovirus. In a later analysis, the rate of TCR association differed among HLA loci, with DRB1 alleles having the most associated TCRs and HLA-C alleles having the fewest. Immune exposure information for the cohort was limited to CMV serostatus. In both the original and validation cohorts, the classifier was reported to diagnose cytomegalovirus status with high specificity and sensitivity. Linkage disequilibrium might explain the correlated functional status among segregating V segments, but an unknown experimental factor could not be ruled out.

This clone was counted between two and nine times. This receptor's antigen is unknown. A junction boundary mismatches the germline segment, possibly from a read error. CDR1 SEHNR and CDR2 FQNEAQ were looked up in the germline V gene (reference sequence). From the cysteine through the phenylalanine, the CDR3 covers 14 amino acids. The DNA shown is the 42-base CDR3, in frame from base 1. The cohort consisted of 600 or so healthy bone marrow donors. Cohort members were all nominally healthy when sampled, although unrecorded immune exposures were likely present. The donor tested CMV seronegative and was one of the 352 seronegative cohort members. A peripheral blood sample was provided by each donor, and peripheral blood mononuclear cells were used for TCR beta sequencing. The Qiagen DNeasy Blood Extraction Kit was used to extract genomic DNA from the blood cell samples.

Sequenced: PBMCs. This receptor was taken from a man between 25 and 39 years old in good health and CMV-seronegative. The rearranged segments are TRBV7-9 and TRBJ2-2, with the D gene not confidently named. The DNA reads as follows: TGTTCCAGCAGTTTAACAGCGAACACCGGGGAGCTGTTTTTT. Translated, this gives CSSSLTANTGELFF.